This TCR beta chain was identified in a study of cytomegalovirus exposure and HLA in healthy donors (dated by TCRdb to 2015 to 2018). In the study overall: An earlier analysis of roughly 630 of the donors reported 250 to 350 Gb of sequence data and roughly 110 million unique TCR beta sequences from about 179 million T cells. The study used immunosequencing to profile the T cell repertoires of approximately 650 subjects and linked those repertoires to cytomegalovirus serostatus. Every repertoire in the discovery cohort had been generated on one and the same sequencing platform. Among the roughly 400 genotyped donors, approximately 82% belonged to the genetic ancestry cluster associated with self-reported Caucasian donors. Alongside the repertoire data, information on donor age, sex, ethnicity and CMV serostatus was compiled. The study was designed to test whether signatures of past pathogen exposure could be identified by cataloging public T cell receptors. In a later genetic analysis, genome-wide SNP genotypes for about three fifths of the 666 donors were used, and that subset was treated as a discovery cohort. High-throughput TCR immunosequencing, statistical association of individual TCRs with disease status, and machine learning were combined to predict cytomegalovirus infection status. Along with the approximately 650-subject first cohort, a separate validation cohort of about 110 different subjects was used. An earlier analysis of around 640 of the donors used high-throughput TCR beta sequencing to judge whether each TCR beta V gene segment behaved as functional or pseudogenic. The later analysis used no new phenotypic data to find candidate immune exposures, relying instead on TCR beta sequences and their occurrence across donors. Both class I and class II loci were covered by HLA typing, at four-digit resolution. An early release covering over 500 HLA-typed donors comprised around 300 gigabases of sequencing data and approximately 85 million unique TCR sequences. On average, 235,054 unique TCR beta nucleotide sequences were sequenced per donor among several hundred genotyped donors of the cohort, with 15% to 20% of those sequences being non-productive. A later analysis re-examined previously published TCR beta repertoires from more than 600 donors and added high-resolution HLA genotyping to investigate patterns of TCR occurrence. Roughly 5 DR-DQ haplotypes were handled as single units for association and clustering because linkage in the cohort was strong. Typing coverage differed by locus: A, B, C, DRB1 and DQB1 were typed in roughly 629-630 donors, DQA1 in roughly 510, DPA1 in some 610, and DPB1 in approximately 450.

Overall study outcomes, separate from this receptor: Correlated functional status among segregating V segments might be attributable to linkage disequilibrium, but an unknown experimental factor could not be ruled out. It was suggested by the authors that the approach could potentially be generalized to other disease states and immunological phenotypes. A group of highly shared sequence variants was considered likely to be a technical artifact of the sequencing pipeline. Broadly in line with IMGT annotations, most TCR beta V segments showed up in productive rearrangements about 90% or about 30% of the time in an earlier analysis of several hundred of the donors. Compared with the approximately 670-donor mean, donors in an Asian-associated ancestry cluster had fewer N-insertions in productive TCRs, according to a later genetic analysis. At a false discovery rate of 0.05, a later analysis linked 16,951 TCR beta sequences to specific HLA alleles. V-gene and J-gene trimming of TCR beta chains was associated with a missense DCLRE1C variant in a later genetic analysis, and the association was replicated in an independent cohort. The study listed 164 TCR beta chains as associated with cytomegalovirus. Most CMV-associated TCR beta chains appeared to be HLA-restricted in a later analysis, and the HLA associations seemed to be driven largely by CMV exposure. A few of the identified cytomegalovirus-associated TCR beta chains were confirmed in vitro to be specific for cytomegalovirus antigens. Sequencing depth was assumed to be roughly uniform across donors in the presence/absence analyses, though that assumption may not hold. Because counts were too low, roughly 16 rarely observed V segments, including chromosome 9 orphons, were left out of the earlier analysis of a few hundred of the donors. When HLA alleles, especially DR and DQ, strongly co-occurred, attributing TCR associations to individual alleles was difficult. According to a later analysis, TCR association rates differed among HLA loci, with DRB1 alleles showing the most associated TCRs and HLA-C alleles showing the fewest. Several of the top co-occurrence clusters appeared to be linked to parvovirus B19, influenza, CMV and Epstein-Barr virus, according to a later analysis. A further reported finding was that TCR beta sequences accurately predicted the HLA-A and HLA-B alleles for most subjects in the first cohort. The only immune exposure information available for the cohort was CMV serostatus. Cytomegalovirus status was reported to be diagnosed by the classifier with high specificity and sensitivity in both the original and validation cohorts. Because HLA typing was unavailable for some donors at each locus, only the typed subset was used in association tests. Compared with equally common non-associated chains, HLA-associated TCR beta chains in a later analysis were more clonally expanded and had lower generation probabilities. Most TCR sequences were observed very rarely across donors, whereas some public TCRs were present in many individuals. Some IMGT-functional V segments, including TRBV6-2 and TRBV6-3, could not be told apart with the 87-base-pair reads, so those segments were excluded. Only TCR beta chains were sequenced in this cohort, and the absence of alpha or paired-chain data limited detectable features.

To note about this clone: Its cognate antigen has yet to be identified. No clone much larger than this one lies a single base away; base qualities are absent. Other DNA sequences in this sample translate to the same CDR3.

The CDR3 runs 17 residues from the cysteine to the phenylalanine. Of the read, only the CDR3 DNA is kept; its 51 bases are in frame from base 1. Here V drops 3 bases and J drops 2 bases, and the junction holds 8 bases not matched to any gene. The germline V gene provides CDR1 LGHNA and CDR2 YNFKEQ. Libraries were made using the immunoSEQ multiplex PCR assay. For the multiplex PCR, a mixture combining 60 forward primers for TCR Vbeta segments and 13 reverse primers for TCR Jbeta segments was used. The CDR3 region of rearranged TCR beta genes was amplified from genomic DNA by a multiplex PCR assay. The amplified TCR beta libraries were sequenced on the Illumina HiSeq System as 87-base-pair reads. The paper's data handling went like this. A later analysis tallied 75 million to 85 million unique TCR beta chains across the 600 to 700 repertoires, and about 10 million of those chains were shared by two or more donors. To remove PCR and sequencing errors, raw reads were error-corrected and collapsed into unique sequences using a nearest-neighbor algorithm that merged closely related sequences. V, D and J gene segments were assigned by aligning CDR3 sequences to IMGT reference sequences. For a sequence to be retained, at least a six-nucleotide match to both a V gene segment and a J gene segment was required. A rearrangement counted as productive if the CDR3 had no stop codons and remained in frame with V and J, and every other rearrangement counted as non-productive. Following IMGT convention, CDR3 was defined as the stretch from the second conserved V-encoded cysteine to the conserved J-encoded phenylalanine. Sequences without an unambiguous match to a single V gene segment were excluded from the earlier analysis of 450 to 650 of the donors. An earlier analysis of fewer than 750 of the donors called V segments functional above 56.7% productive rearrangements and segregating when the between-donor standard deviation exceeded 5%. A statistical classification framework was developed to diagnose cytomegalovirus status using the catalog of TCR beta chain sequences. In a later analysis, V and J genes were assigned by comparing TCR nucleotide sequences against IMGT/GENE-DB human TR gene sequences. In a later analysis, CDR3 sequences and most-parsimonious VDJ recombination scenarios were assigned using the TCRdist pipeline. In a later analysis, each TCR beta chain was defined by its CDR3 amino acid sequence together with its V-gene family, and reads without a unique V-gene family were excluded. A later analysis removed 592 highly shared, low-generation-probability nucleotide sequences to deal with suspected cross-contamination and a sequencing artifact. A later analysis calculated a clonal expansion index for each public chain from normalized within-repertoire ranks of inferred template counts. A later analysis computed generation probabilities with a VDJ recombination model fitted to out-of-frame rearrangements, and checked the results against IGoR. Hypergeometric tests were used in a later analysis to score TCR-TCR, TCR-HLA and TCR-CMV co-occurrence, with a repertoire-size bias correction applied to the TCR pairs. In a later analysis, false discovery rates were estimated by permuting HLA or CMV assignments 20 times. A later analysis grouped co-occurring TCRs with DBSCAN, adding TCRdist sequence similarity when clustering within HLA-allele-positive subsets. Co-occurrence clustering excluded repertoires with fewer than 30,000 or more than 120,000 public chains, plus five with anomalous nucleotide sharing. TCRdb holds this immuneACCESS table with in-frame rearrangements only. Some clones are missing; in checked studies, unresolved V genes explain under half, and the rest has no known cause. V, J and clone size are taken as reported in that table, and D and trimming were inferred from the DNA itself. The sample table shows some 110,000 clones, and 70% to 85% are seen once. The ten largest account for about 5% of the sample.

In total, just over 650 healthy bone marrow donors made up the cohort. All cohort members were sampled while nominally healthy, although unrecorded immune exposures were likely present. The donor was CMV seropositive and was included in the group of 250 to 300 seropositive cohort members. A peripheral blood sample was provided by each donor, and peripheral blood mononuclear cells were used for TCR beta sequencing. The Qiagen DNeasy Blood Extraction Kit was used to extract genomic DNA from the blood cell samples. This TCR derives from a man aged 50 to 59 in good health and CMV-seropositive. The specimen was PBMCs. The rearranged segments are TRBV4-2 and TRBJ1-5, and 9 junctional nucleotides match TRBD1. CDR3 reads: CASSQVTGGDGNQPQHF. The DNA sequence is TGTGCCAGCAGCCAGGTAACAGGGGGCGATGGCAATCAGCCCCAGCATTTT.